In this sample, the clone carrying this T cell receptor (beta chain) turned up many times. Its antigen remains unknown. The data were taken from a study of CD8 T cells in ankylosing spondylitis. Notes on the study in general: Certain motif variants had earlier been reported in reactive arthritis synovial fluid and blood.

The ends lost 6 bases at V and 9 bases at J; junction bases unmatched: 8. The germline V gene has CDR1 DFQATT and CDR2 SNEGSKA (reference sequence). This CDR3 spans 14 amino acids. Via MiXCR, TCRdb re-called the 5' RACE reads, giving one row per CDR3 protein. The sample records tens of thousands of distinct CDR3 sequences, roughly 5.2% being singletons. Sequencing used blood, either unsorted or a sorted T cell fraction (not recorded which). The TCR originated in a male donor with ankylosing spondylitis or in good health (not recorded which). V is TRBV20-1 and J is TRBJ2-1; the match to TRBD2 covers 13 bases. The CDR3: CSARTSGGALEQFF. The CDR3 DNA follows: TGCAGTGCACGAACTAGCGGGGGGGCGCTTGAGCAGTTCTTC.